The rows below give T cell receptor beta chains drawn from one sample of a study of blood T cell repertoires in COVID-19. Sequenced by immunoSEQ multiplex PCR; TCRdb stores in-frame clones only, minus some. This table holds about 240,000 clones, roughly 79% found once. Input material: peripheral blood. The receptors derive from a woman at least 80 years old with COVID-19, enrolled during active disease. The CDR3 runs from the conserved cysteine through the conserved F or W.

v_call | cdr3_aa
TRBV3-1/TRBV3-2 | CASSLNRADTQYF
TRBV5-6 | CASSLPGGWETQYF
TRBV5-4 | CASSLESGTGELFF
TRBV6-2/TRBV6-3 | CASSYPSEGLADFQETQYF
TRBV10-3 | CAISAGQGSMNTEAFF
TRBV5-8 | CASSLPGTGGRGYGYTF
TRBV20-1 | CSARTSYEQYF
TRBV28 | CASSSGVRGSTEAFF
TRBV30 | CAWSPGGFQAFF
TRBV28 | CASSPGGRQADTQYF
TRBV7-9 | CASTDIQGGGTDTQYF
TRBV10-1 | CASSDSQREEPKETQYF
TRBV14 | CASRPGTGHNSPLHF
TRBV27 | CASGGVSTEAFF
TRBV9 | CASSVFGQPQHF
TRBV3-1/TRBV3-2 | CASSQRPGPTLHF
TRBV18 | CASSPRDSGYTF
TRBV6-2/TRBV6-3 | CASSYSSGSSIQYF
TRBV27 | CASSRLAVGETQYF
TRBV6-5 | CASSYGRNTEAFF
TRBV19 | CASSITGYGSPLHF
TRBV5-8 | CASSPLAGVLHEQYF